This paragraph covers one T cell receptor (beta chain) sequence. This entry comes from a study of blood T cell repertoires in COVID-19. From germline, CDR1 is MNHNS and CDR2 SASEGT. The germline V and J ends were trimmed by 2 bases and 0 bases, with 4 bases remaining between them. CDR3 length equals 14 residues. The method was immunoSEQ multiplex PCR; TCRdb's version includes in-frame clones alone and lacks a portion of them. The sample consists of 540,000 or so clones, 85% to 90% of them appearing once. This rearrangement joins TRBV6-1 to TRBJ1-4; D is ambiguous. The sequencing sample was made of peripheral blood. This receptor was identified in a woman in her forties or fifties with COVID-19, enrolled during active disease. The DNA for the CDR3 is TGTGCCAGCAGTGAACATTCAACTAATGAAAAACTGTTTTTT. Translating gives CASSEHSTNEKLFF.